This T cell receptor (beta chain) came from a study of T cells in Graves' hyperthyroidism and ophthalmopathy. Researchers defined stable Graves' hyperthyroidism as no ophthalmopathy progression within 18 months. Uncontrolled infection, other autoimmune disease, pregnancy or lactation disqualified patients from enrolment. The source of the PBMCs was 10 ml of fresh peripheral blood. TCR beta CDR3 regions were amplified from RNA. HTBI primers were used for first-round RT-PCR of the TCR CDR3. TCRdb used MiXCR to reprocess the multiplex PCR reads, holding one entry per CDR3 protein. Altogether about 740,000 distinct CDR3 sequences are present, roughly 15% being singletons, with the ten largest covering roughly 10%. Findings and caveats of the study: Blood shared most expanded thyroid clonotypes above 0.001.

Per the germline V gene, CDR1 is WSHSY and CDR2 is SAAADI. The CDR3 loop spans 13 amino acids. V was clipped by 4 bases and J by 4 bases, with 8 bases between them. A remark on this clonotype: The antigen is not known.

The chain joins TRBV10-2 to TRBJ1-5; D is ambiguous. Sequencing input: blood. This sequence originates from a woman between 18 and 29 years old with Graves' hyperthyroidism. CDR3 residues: CASSVVENQPQHF. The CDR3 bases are TGCGCCAGCAGTGTTGTCGAGAATCAGCCCCAGCATTTT.